This T cell receptor beta chain was captured by sequencing in a study of technical replicates of blood from a few donors. This table comes from immunoSEQ multiplex PCR, and its TCRdb copy is limited to in-frame clones, with some not included. The table records around 70,000 clones, around 94% of them present only once. Deletions cut 0 bases from V and 5 bases from J, with 11 bases between. The CDR3 has 14 amino acids. Germline V gene sequence: CDR1 SGHTA, CDR2 FQGNSA. This rearrangement joins TRBV7-2 to TRBJ2-7; perhaps TRBD2 as D (5 bases). The sequence came from a human donor in good health. Sequences were obtained from T cells isolated from PBMCs. Here the CDR3 DNA reads TGTGCCAGCAGCTTAGCGGGAGAAATCGACGAGCAGTACTTC. This codes for CASSLAGEIDEQYF. The variable domain in full, completed from reference TRBV7-2 and TRBJ2-7, reads GAGVSQSPSNKVTEKGKDVELRCDPISGHTALYWYRQSLGQGLEFLIYFQGNSAPDKSGLPSDRFSAERTGGSVSTLTIQRTQQEDSAVYLCASSLAGEIDEQYFGPGTRLTVT.